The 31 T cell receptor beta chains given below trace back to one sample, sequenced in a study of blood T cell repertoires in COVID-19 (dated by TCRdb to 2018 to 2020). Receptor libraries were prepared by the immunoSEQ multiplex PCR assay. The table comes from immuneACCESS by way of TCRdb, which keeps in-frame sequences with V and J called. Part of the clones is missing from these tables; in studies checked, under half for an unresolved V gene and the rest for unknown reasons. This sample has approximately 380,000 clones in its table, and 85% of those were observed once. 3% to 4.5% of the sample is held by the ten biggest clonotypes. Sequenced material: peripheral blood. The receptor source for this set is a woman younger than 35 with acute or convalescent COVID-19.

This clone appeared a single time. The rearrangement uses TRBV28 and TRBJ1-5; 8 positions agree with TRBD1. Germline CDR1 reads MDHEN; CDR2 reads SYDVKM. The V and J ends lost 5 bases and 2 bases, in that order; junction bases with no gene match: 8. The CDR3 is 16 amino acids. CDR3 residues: CASSVQGAGRNQPQHF. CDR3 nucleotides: TGTGCCAGCAGTGTCCAGGGGGCAGGTCGCAATCAGCCCCAGCATTTT. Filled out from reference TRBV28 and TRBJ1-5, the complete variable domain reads DVKVTQSSRYLVKRTGEKVFLECVQDMDHENMFWYRQDPGLGLRLIYFSYDVKMKEKGDIPEGYSVSREKKERFSLILESASTNQTSMYLCASSVQGAGRNQPQHFGDGTRLSIL.

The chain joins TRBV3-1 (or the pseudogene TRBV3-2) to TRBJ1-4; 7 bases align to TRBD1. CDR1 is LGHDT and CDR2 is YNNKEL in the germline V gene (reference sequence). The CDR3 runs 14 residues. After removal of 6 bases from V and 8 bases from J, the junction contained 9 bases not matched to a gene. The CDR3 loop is CASRHSTGNEKLFF. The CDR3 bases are TGTGCCAGCAGACATTCGACAGGGAACGAAAAACTGTTTTTT.

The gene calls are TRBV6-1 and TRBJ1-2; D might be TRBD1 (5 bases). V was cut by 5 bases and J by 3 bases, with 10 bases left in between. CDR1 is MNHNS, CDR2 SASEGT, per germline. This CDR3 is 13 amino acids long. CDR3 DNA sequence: TGTGCCAGCAGTTCCCAGGGCTACTATGGCTACACCTTC. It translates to CASSSQGYYGYTF.

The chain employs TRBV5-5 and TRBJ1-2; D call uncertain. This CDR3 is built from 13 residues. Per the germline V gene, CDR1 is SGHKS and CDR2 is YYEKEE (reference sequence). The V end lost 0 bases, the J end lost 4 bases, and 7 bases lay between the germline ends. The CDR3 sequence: CASSLDEGYGYTF. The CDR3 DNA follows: TGTGCCAGCAGCTTGGACGAGGGCTATGGCTACACCTTC.

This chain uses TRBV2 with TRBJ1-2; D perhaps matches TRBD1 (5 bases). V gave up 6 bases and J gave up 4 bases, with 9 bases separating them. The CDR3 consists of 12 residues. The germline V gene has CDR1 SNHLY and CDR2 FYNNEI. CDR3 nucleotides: TGTGCCAGCAGGGAGGGACTCTATGGCTACACCTTC. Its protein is CASREGLYGYTF.

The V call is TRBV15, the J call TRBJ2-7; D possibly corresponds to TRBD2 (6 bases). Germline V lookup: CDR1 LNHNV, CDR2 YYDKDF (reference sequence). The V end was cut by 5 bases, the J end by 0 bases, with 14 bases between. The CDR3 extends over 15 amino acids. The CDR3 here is CATSRNRDSSYEQYF. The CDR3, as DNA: TGTGCCACCAGCCGGAACCGGGACTCCTCCTACGAGCAGTACTTC.

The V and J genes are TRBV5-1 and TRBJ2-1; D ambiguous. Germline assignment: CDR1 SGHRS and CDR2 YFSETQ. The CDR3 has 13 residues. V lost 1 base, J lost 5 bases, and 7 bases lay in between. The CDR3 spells CASSLTENNEQFF. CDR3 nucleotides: TGCGCCAGCAGCTTGACTGAGAACAATGAGCAGTTCTTC. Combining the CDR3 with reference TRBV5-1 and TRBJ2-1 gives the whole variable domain KAGVTQTPRYLIKTRGQQVTLSCSPISGHRSVSWYQQTPGQGLQFLFEYFSETQRNKGNFPGRFSGRQFSNSRSEMNVSTLELGDSALYLCASSLTENNEQFFGPGTRLTVL.

The CDR3 loop is CASKQGATTGELFF. In DNA, the CDR3 is TGTGCCTCGAAACAGGGGGCGACAACCGGGGAGCTGTTTTTT. V gene TRBV30 combines with J gene TRBJ2-2; the match to TRBD1 covers 9 bases. The CDR3 loop spans 14 amino acids. CDR1 is GTSNPN and CDR2 is SVGIG in the germline V gene (reference sequence). With 7 bases clipped from V and 5 bases from J, the junction kept 8 bases outside the gene matches.

The CDR3, as DNA: TGTGCCAGCAGCCAACTGAGTGCGAACACCATATATTTT. It encodes CASSQLSANTIYF. V usage is TRBV16 and J usage is TRBJ1-3; D ambiguous. There are 13 residues in the CDR3. CDR1 and CDR2 from the germline V gene are KGHSY and FQNENV. V lost 2 bases, J lost 7 bases, and 9 bases lay in between.

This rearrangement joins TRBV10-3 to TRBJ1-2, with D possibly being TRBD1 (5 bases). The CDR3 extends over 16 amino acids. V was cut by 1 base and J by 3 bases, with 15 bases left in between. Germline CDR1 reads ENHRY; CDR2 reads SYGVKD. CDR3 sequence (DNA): TGTGCCATCAGTGAGTTTCCGGGCGGGACGGACTATGGCTACACCTTC. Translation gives CAISEFPGGTDYGYTF.

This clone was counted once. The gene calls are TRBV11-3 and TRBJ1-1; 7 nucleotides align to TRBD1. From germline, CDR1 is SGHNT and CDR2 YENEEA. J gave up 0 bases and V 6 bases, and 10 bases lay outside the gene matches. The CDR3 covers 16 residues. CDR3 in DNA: TGTGCCAGCAGACCGAACCACAGGGGCGTGAACACTGAAGCTTTCTTT. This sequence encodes CASRPNHRGVNTEAFF.

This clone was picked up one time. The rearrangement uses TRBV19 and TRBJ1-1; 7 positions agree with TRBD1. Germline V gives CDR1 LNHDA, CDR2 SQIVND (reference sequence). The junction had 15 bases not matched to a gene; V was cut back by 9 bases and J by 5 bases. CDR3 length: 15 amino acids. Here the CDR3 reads CASTQPDRARTEAFF. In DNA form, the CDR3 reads TGTGCCAGCACCCAGCCAGACAGGGCTCGAACTGAAGCTTTCTTT.

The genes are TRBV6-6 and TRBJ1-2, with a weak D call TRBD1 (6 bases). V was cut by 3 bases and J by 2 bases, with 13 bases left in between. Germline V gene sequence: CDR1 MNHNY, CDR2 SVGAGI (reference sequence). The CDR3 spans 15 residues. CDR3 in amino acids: CASSYIRTVNYGYTF. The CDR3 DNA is TGTGCCAGCAGTTATATCCGGACAGTAAACTATGGCTACACCTTC.

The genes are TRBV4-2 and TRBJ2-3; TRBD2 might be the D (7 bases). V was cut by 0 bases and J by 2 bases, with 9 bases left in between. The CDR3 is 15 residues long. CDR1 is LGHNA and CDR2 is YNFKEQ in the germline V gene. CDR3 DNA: TGTGCCAGCAGCCAAGATGCGGGGGCCACAGATACGCAGTATTTT. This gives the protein CASSQDAGATDTQYF.

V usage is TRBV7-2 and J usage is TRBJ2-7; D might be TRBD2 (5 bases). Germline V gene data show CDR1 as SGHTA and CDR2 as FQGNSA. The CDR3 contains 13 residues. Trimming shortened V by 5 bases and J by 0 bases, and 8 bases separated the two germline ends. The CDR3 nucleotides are TGTGCCAGCAGCCAAGACTACTCCTACGAGCAGTACTTC. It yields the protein CASSQDYSYEQYF.

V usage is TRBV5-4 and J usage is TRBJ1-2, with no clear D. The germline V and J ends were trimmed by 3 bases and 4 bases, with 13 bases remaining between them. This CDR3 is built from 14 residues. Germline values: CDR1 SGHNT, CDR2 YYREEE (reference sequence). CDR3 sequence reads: CASSSETGFYGYTF. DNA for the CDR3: TGTGCCAGCAGCTCAGAGACGGGATTCTATGGCTACACCTTC.

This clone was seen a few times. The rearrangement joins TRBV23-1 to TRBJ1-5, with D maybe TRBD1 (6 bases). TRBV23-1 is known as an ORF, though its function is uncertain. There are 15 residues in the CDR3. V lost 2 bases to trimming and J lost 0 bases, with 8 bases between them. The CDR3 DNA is TGCGCCAGCAGTCAAGAGGGGGATAGCAATCAGCCCCAGCATTTT. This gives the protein CASSQEGDSNQPQHF.

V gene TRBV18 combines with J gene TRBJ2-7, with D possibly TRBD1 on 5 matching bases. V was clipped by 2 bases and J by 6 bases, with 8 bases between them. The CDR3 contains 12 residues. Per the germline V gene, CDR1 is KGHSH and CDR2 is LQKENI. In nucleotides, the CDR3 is TGTGCCAGCTCACCAGAAGGGGTCGAGCAGTACTTC. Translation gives CASSPEGVEQYF.

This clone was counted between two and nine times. CDR3 loop: CASSRATGTGYGYTF. Written as DNA, the CDR3 is TGTGCCAGCAGCAGAGCGACAGGGACAGGGTATGGCTACACCTTC. The chain links TRBV3-1 (or the pseudogene TRBV3-2) to TRBJ1-2; 9 nucleotides align to TRBD1. Germline V gene lookup returns CDR1 LGHDT and CDR2 YNNKEL (reference sequence). After removal of 5 bases from V and 5 bases from J, the junction contained 9 bases not matched to a gene. This CDR3 has 15 amino acids.

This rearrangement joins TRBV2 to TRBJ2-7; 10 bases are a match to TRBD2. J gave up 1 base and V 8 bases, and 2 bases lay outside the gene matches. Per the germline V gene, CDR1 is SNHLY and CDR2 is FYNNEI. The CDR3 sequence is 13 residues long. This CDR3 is CASGLAASYEQYF. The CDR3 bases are TGTGCCAGCGGACTAGCGGCTTCCTACGAGCAGTACTTC.

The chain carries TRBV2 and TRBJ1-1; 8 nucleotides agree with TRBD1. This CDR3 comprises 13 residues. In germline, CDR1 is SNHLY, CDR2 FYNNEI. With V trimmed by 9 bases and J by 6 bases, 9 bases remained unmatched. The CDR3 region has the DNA TGTGCCAGACCAGGACAGGGTGATGCTGAAGCTTTCTTT. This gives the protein CARPGQGDAEAFF.

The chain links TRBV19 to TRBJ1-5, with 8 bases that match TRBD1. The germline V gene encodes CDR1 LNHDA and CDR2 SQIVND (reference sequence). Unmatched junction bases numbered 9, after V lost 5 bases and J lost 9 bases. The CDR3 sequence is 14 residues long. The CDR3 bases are TGTGCCAGTAGTTCGGGACAGGCAGTTGGGCCCCAGCATTTT. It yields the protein CASSSGQAVGPQHF.

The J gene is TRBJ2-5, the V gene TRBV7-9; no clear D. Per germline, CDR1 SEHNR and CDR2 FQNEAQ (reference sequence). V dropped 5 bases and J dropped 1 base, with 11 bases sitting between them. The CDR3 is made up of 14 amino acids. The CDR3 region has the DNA TGTGCCAGCAGCCCAGGCAACGCCCAAGAGACCCAGTACTTC. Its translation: CASSPGNAQETQYF.

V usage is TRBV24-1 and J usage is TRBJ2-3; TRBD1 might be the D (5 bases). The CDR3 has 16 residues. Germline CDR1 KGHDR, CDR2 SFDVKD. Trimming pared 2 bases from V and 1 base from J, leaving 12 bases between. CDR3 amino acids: CATSDSGNSGTDTQYF. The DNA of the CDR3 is TGTGCCACCAGTGATTCAGGGAACTCGGGCACAGATACGCAGTATTTT.

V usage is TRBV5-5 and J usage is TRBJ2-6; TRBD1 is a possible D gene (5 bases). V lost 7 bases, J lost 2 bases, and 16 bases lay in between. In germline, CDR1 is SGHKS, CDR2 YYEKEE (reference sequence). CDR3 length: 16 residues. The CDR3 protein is CASRRDEVAGANVLTF. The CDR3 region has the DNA TGTGCCAGCCGCAGGGATGAGGTGGCTGGGGCCAACGTCCTGACTTTC.

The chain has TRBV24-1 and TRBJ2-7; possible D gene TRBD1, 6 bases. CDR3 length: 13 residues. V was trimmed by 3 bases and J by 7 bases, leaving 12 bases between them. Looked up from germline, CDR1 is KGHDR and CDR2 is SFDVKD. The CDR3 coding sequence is TGTGCCACCAGTGATGGCACAGGGCATGAGCAGTACTTC. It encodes CATSDGTGHEQYF.

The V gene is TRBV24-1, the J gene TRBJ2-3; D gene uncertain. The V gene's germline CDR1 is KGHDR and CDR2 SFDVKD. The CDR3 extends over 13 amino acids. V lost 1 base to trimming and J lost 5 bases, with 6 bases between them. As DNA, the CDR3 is TGTGCCACCAGTGATTTATGGCTAGATACGCAGTATTTT. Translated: CATSDLWLDTQYF.

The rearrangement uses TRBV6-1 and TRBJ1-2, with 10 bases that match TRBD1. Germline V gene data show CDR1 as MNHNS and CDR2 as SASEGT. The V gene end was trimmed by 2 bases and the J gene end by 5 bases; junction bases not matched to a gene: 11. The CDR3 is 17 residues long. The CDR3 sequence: CASSERRGDRGLYGYTF. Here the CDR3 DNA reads TGTGCCAGCAGTGAAAGGCGGGGGGACAGGGGATTATATGGCTACACCTTC.

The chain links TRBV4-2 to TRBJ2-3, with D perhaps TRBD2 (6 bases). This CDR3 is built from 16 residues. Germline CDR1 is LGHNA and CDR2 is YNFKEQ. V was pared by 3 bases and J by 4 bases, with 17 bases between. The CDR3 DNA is TGTGCCAGCAGCCAGGCCCTCTTCGGGGGAGCAGATACGCAGTATTTT. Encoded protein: CASSQALFGGADTQYF.

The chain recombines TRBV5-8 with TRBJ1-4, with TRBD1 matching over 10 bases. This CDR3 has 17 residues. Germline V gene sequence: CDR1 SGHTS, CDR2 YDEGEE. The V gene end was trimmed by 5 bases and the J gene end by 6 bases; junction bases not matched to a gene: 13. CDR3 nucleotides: TGTGCCAGCAGAAGTGTCCCGGGACAGGGGCGGGATGAAAAACTGTTTTTT. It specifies CASRSVPGQGRDEKLFF.

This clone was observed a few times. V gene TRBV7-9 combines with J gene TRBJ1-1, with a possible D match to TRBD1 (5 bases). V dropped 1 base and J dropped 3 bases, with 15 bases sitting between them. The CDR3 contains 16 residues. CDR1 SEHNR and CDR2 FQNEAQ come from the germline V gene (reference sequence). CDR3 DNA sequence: TGTGCCAGCAGCTTAGGTGTAAGGGGTATGGACACTGAAGCTTTCTTT. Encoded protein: CASSLGVRGMDTEAFF.